This T cell receptor (beta chain) was retrieved from a study of blood T cell repertoires in COVID-19. This CDR3 is built from 13 residues. The germline V and J ends were trimmed by 3 bases and 1 base, with 6 bases remaining between them. The germline V gene encodes CDR1 KGHSH and CDR2 LQKENI. The table came from immunoSEQ multiplex PCR; TCRdb's copy has only in-frame clones and leaves some out. The sample records about 120,000 clones, more than 75% being singletons. Sequencing was carried out using peripheral blood. This TCR derives from a man aged 60 to 69 with acute or convalescent COVID-19. The chain is built from TRBV18 and TRBJ2-5; a weak D match, TRBD2 (5 bases). The CDR3 reads CASSPGVQETQYF. CDR3 DNA sequence: TGTGCCAGCTCACCCGGGGTCCAAGAGACCCAGTACTTC.